This T cell receptor (beta chain) emerged from a study of Graves' ophthalmopathy and Graves' hyperthyroidism. The CDR3 totals 18 residues. Germline CDR1 reads MNHNS; CDR2 reads SASEGT. The J segment lost 4 bases and the V segment lost 1 base, leaving 9 bases of the junction unmatched. Beta-chain TCR CDR3 regions were amplified from RNA transcripts. The first-round RT-PCR employed HTBI primers together with the Qiagen OneStep RT-PCR kit. A multiplex PCR was then performed as the second round. Via MiXCR, TCRdb re-called the multiplex PCR reads, giving one row per CDR3 protein. This sample has hundreds of thousands of distinct CDR3 sequences, with approximately 21% found just once. This clonotype has at least ten counts. Its antigen is not identified. Study-level results: Ophthalmopathy progression predictions by the model showed approximately 79% specificity and 70.59% sensitivity.

The TCR originated in a woman between 18 and 29 years old with stable Graves' hyperthyroidism. Some clones in this sample may be carry-over from other donors' samples. V gene TRBV6-1 combines with J gene TRBJ2-5, with 13 nucleotides matching TRBD2. The sequenced sample consisted of peripheral blood. The CDR3: CASSEGRTSGSVGETQYF. Here the CDR3 DNA reads TGTGCCAGCAGTGAAGGGAGGACTAGCGGGAGCGTAGGAGAGACCCAGTACTTC.